The 21 T cell receptor beta chains reported below all come from one sample, sequenced in a study of vaccination effects on CD4 cells after COVID-19. These TCRs' antigens remain unknown. This table comes from immunoSEQ multiplex PCR, and its TCRdb copy is limited to in-frame clones, with some not included. The repertoire holds about 50,000 clones, 65% to 75% seen once, with 5.4% in the top ten. Researchers isolated CD4+ T cells once ten to eleven days of culture had elapsed. The person was diagnosed with PCR-confirmed SARS-CoV-2 infection between March and December 2020. All participants had two doses of either the BNT162b2 or mRNA-1273 vaccine. Source: CD4+ T cells from PBMCs cultured without peptide, taken after COVID-19 vaccination. These receptors originate from a human donor who had a prior SARS-CoV-2 infection.

This clone has more than one count but fewer than ten. This chain joins TRBV2 and TRBJ1-1, with 10 bases identical to TRBD1. Germline V gene sequence: CDR1 SNHLY, CDR2 FYNNEI. V shed 3 bases and J 4 bases; nucleotides not matched to a gene: 5. The CDR3 sequence is 15 residues long. CDR3: CASSDQGQGITEAFF. The CDR3 DNA is TGTGCCAGCAGTGATCAGGGACAGGGGATCACTGAAGCTTTCTTT.

This chain links TRBV18 with TRBJ2-7; D is undetermined. Germline-derived CDR1 and CDR2 are KGHSH and LQKENI. CDR3 length equals 17 residues. V was shortened by 2 bases and J by 0 bases, with 17 bases between the two germline ends. The CDR3, as DNA: TGTGCCAGCTCACCAAATTCTCCGGGTTTTAGCTCCTACGAGCAGTACTTC. Its translation is CASSPNSPGFSSYEQYF.

This chain links TRBV4-2 with TRBJ2-3, with a tentative D call TRBD2 (7 bases). V was cut by 1 base and J by 5 bases, with 13 bases left in between. CDR3 length: 15 residues. Germline V lookup: CDR1 LGHNA, CDR2 YNFKEQ. CDR3 DNA sequence: TGTGCCAGCAGCCAAGTGGGGGCGGGAGTAGATACGCAGTATTTT. Encoded protein: CASSQVGAGVDTQYF.

The chain carries TRBV27 and TRBJ2-5, with D possibly called TRBD1 or TRBD2 (5 bases each). Germline V lookup: CDR1 MNHEY, CDR2 SMNVEV (reference sequence). The CDR3 is 14 amino acids. V lost 8 bases, J lost 2 bases, and 15 bases lay in between. Here the CDR3 DNA reads TGTGCCAGCGCCGAGTACGGGGCTCAAGAGACCCAGTACTTC. As protein: CASAEYGAQETQYF.

The chain joins TRBV30 to TRBJ2-6; D remains unclear. V was clipped by 0 bases and J by 2 bases, with 2 bases between them. Germline values: CDR1 GTSNPN, CDR2 SVGIG (reference sequence). The CDR3 spans 13 residues. CDR3: CAWSVPGANVLTF. In DNA, the CDR3 is TGTGCCTGGAGTGTACCTGGGGCCAACGTCCTGACTTTC.

The chain recombines TRBV5-4 with TRBJ1-6; no firm D call. The germline gives CDR1 SGHNT, CDR2 YYREEE (reference sequence). CDR3 length equals 17 residues. V was trimmed by 2 bases and J by 7 bases, leaving 19 bases between them. Here the CDR3 reads CASSFGLFETQNSPLHF. CDR3 DNA: TGTGCCAGCAGCTTCGGACTCTTCGAAACGCAAAATTCACCCCTCCACTTT.

V gene TRBV7-9 combines with J gene TRBJ2-1; 7 positions match TRBD1. From germline, CDR1 is SEHNR and CDR2 FQNEAQ (reference sequence). The CDR3 is made up of 15 amino acids. With 5 bases clipped from V and 2 bases from J, the junction kept 6 bases outside the gene matches. CDR3 nucleotides: TGTGCCAGCAGCCCCGGGACAGTCCCCTACAATGAGCAGTTCTTC. Translated: CASSPGTVPYNEQFF.

V and J are TRBV7-9 and TRBJ2-5; 7 nucleotides agree with TRBD1. CDR1 is SEHNR, CDR2 FQNEAQ, per germline (reference sequence). V trimming: 5 bases; J trimming: 2 bases; junction bases outside the gene matches: 5. This CDR3 region has 14 residues. CDR3 loop: CASSATGAQETQYF. CDR3 DNA sequence: TGTGCCAGCAGCGCCACAGGGGCACAAGAGACCCAGTACTTC.

The chain links TRBV5-4 to TRBJ2-7; D call uncertain. V was cut by 5 bases and J by 2 bases, with 14 bases left in between. The CDR3 consists of 14 residues. Germline CDR1 SGHNT, CDR2 YYREEE (reference sequence). CDR3 residues: CASRKEASTYEQYF. DNA for the CDR3: TGTGCCAGCAGGAAGGAAGCGTCGACCTACGAGCAGTACTTC.

The chain uses TRBV5-8 and TRBJ2-1; D unresolved. This CDR3 has 16 residues. Germline CDR1 reads SGHTS; CDR2 reads YDEGEE. Trimming removed 1 base from V and 0 bases from J, with 11 bases in between. As DNA, the CDR3 is TGTGCCAGCAGCTTGAAACCGGATCGCTCCTACAATGAGCAGTTCTTC. As protein: CASSLKPDRSYNEQFF. Using reference TRBV5-8 and TRBJ2-1 for the parts outside the CDR3, the full variable domain is EAGVTQSPTHLIKTRGQQATLRCSPISGHTSVYWYQQALGLGLQFLLWYDEGEERNRGNFPPRFSGRQFPNYSSELNVNALELEDSALYLCASSLKPDRSYNEQFFGPGTRLTVL.

The chain is built from TRBV5-4 and TRBJ2-7, with D possibly called TRBD1 or TRBD2 (5 bases each). Germline-derived CDR1 and CDR2 are SGHNT and YYREEE (reference sequence). CDR3 length: 13 amino acids. V lost 4 bases, J lost 4 bases, and 12 bases lay in between. The CDR3 sequence: CASSIPGGYEQYF. The CDR3 DNA reads TGTGCCAGCAGCATACCTGGGGGATACGAGCAGTACTTC.

This clone was observed once. The rearrangement uses TRBV7-9 and TRBJ1-1; D remains ambiguous. The CDR3 spans 13 residues. Trimming took off 1 base at V and 8 bases at J, with 11 bases between the two ends. From germline, CDR1 is SEHNR and CDR2 FQNEAQ (reference sequence). This chain's CDR3 is CASSLGPGLEAFF. The CDR3 DNA reads as TGTGCCAGCAGCTTAGGGCCCGGGTTAGAAGCTTTCTTT. Drawing the rest from reference TRBV7-9 and TRBJ1-1, the complete variable domain is DTGVSQNPRHKITKRGQNVTFRCDPISEHNRLYWYRQTLGQGPEFLTYFQNEAQLEKSRLLSDRFSAERPKGSFSTLEIQRTEQGDSAMYLCASSLGPGLEAFFGQGTRLTVV.

This rearrangement joins TRBV7-2 to TRBJ1-5, with D unclear. V lost 5 bases to trimming and J lost 5 bases, with 10 bases between them. Germline lookup yields CDR1 SGHTA and CDR2 FQGNSA. The CDR3 extends over 13 amino acids. The CDR3 region has the DNA TGTGCCAGCAGCGTAGTCGGGTATCAGCCCCAGCATTTT. It encodes CASSVVGYQPQHF.

V usage is TRBV2 and J usage is TRBJ1-6; TRBD1 matches at 8 bases. V shed 6 bases and J 6 bases; nucleotides not matched to a gene: 7. The CDR3 covers 15 residues. Germline V gives CDR1 SNHLY, CDR2 FYNNEI. The CDR3, as DNA: TGTGCCAGCAGAGAGGACAGGGCTTTTAATTCACCCCTCCACTTT. Translation gives CASREDRAFNSPLHF.

This clone occurred a few times. The V and J genes are TRBV7-8 and TRBJ2-7; the D is unclear. Germline values: CDR1 SGHVS, CDR2 FQNEAQ. V was clipped by 3 bases and J by 3 bases, with 12 bases between them. The CDR3 sequence is 14 residues long. CDR3 DNA sequence: TGTGCCAGCAGCTTGTCAGCAGGCTACTACGAGCAGTACTTC. Residues: CASSLSAGYYEQYF.

The genes are TRBV5-4 and TRBJ2-7; possibly TRBD1 for D (5 bases). Trimming took off 4 bases at V and 6 bases at J, with 17 bases between the two ends. Per the germline V gene, CDR1 is SGHNT and CDR2 is YYREEE (reference sequence). The CDR3 sequence is 14 residues long. CDR3 sequence reads: CASSGVGSGREQYF. The CDR3 region has the DNA TGTGCCAGCAGCGGGGTTGGATCAGGGCGCGAGCAGTACTTC.

This clone was recorded a few times. V gene TRBV5-1 combines with J gene TRBJ2-7; the D gene is possibly TRBD2 (5 bases). With 2 bases removed from V and 4 bases from J, the gap between germline ends came to 13 bases. The CDR3 extends over 14 amino acids. CDR1 is SGHRS and CDR2 is YFSETQ in the germline V gene. CDR3 region: CASSFDRRGYEQYF. The CDR3 DNA follows: TGCGCCAGCAGCTTTGATCGACGGGGTTACGAGCAGTACTTC.

The CDR3 nucleotides are TGTGCCAGCAGCCGGCTTACAGGGGGAGAGGATACGCAGTATTTT. Its protein product is CASSRLTGGEDTQYF. The V call is TRBV13, the J call TRBJ2-3, with TRBD1 matching 8 bases. This CDR3 is built from 15 residues. The germline V gene encodes CDR1 PRHDT and CDR2 FYEKMQ (reference sequence). Trimming cost V 5 bases and J 6 bases; bases outside gene matches: 10.

The chain combines TRBV11-3 with TRBJ2-5; the match to TRBD1 covers 8 bases. The CDR3 loop spans 15 amino acids. The V gene's germline CDR1 is SGHNT and CDR2 YENEEA. The ends lost 3 bases at V and 6 bases at J; junction bases unmatched: 9. Here the CDR3 reads CASSFETGDIQTQYF. The CDR3 DNA reads TGTGCCAGCAGCTTCGAGACAGGGGACATACAGACCCAGTACTTC.

This chain joins TRBV2 and TRBJ2-3; D is unresolved. The CDR3 sequence is 14 residues long. The germline V gene has CDR1 SNHLY and CDR2 FYNNEI. V was pared by 6 bases and J by 0 bases, with 10 bases between. In DNA, the CDR3 is TGTGCCAGCAGCGACCAGATAAGCACAGATACGCAGTATTTT. Amino acids: CASSDQISTDTQYF.

The chain has TRBV30 and TRBJ1-6, with D uncertain. The CDR3 has 12 residues. The germline gives CDR1 GTSNPN, CDR2 SVGIG (reference sequence). The ends were cut back, 0 bases at V and 12 bases at J, with 9 bases in the middle. The chain's CDR3 is CAWSVRVLPLHF. As DNA, the CDR3 is TGTGCCTGGAGTGTACGAGTCTTACCCCTCCACTTT.